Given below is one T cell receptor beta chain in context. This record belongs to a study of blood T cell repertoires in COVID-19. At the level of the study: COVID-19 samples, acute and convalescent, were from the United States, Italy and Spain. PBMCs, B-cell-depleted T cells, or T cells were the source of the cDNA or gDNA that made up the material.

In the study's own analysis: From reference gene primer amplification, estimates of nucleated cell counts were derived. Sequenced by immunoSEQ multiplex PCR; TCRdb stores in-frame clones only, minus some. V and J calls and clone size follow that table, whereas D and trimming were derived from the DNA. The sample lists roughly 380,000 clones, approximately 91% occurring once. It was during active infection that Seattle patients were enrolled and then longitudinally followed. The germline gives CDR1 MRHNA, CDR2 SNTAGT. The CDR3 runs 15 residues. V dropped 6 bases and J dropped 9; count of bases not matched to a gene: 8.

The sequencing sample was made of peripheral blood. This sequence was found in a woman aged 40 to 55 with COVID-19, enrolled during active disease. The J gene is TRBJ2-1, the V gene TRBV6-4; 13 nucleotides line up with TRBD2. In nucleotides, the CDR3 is TGTGCCAGCAGCCCCACTAGCGGGAGGGCCATTGAGCAGTTCTTC. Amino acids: CASSPTSGRAIEQFF.